This TCR beta chain was obtained from a study of blood T cell repertoires in COVID-19. Concerning this clone: In the same sample, other DNA sequences code for this CDR3.

The method was immunoSEQ multiplex PCR; TCRdb's version includes in-frame clones alone and lacks a portion of them. Counted here are 200,000 to 250,000 clones, around 89% occurring once; the ten biggest clones make up roughly 2.7%. The V gene lost 0 bases and the J gene lost 2 bases, with 9 bases spanning the gap. The V gene's germline CDR1 is SGDLS and CDR2 YYNGEE. The CDR3 spans 14 residues. Living in 24 US areas, the participants were between about 18 and 100 years of age. This clonotype was obtained from a woman aged 30 to 39 who had recovered from COVID-19. This chain links TRBV9 with TRBJ2-7; weak D call: TRBD2 (5 bases). Specimen: PBMCs or T cells enriched from blood (not recorded which). The CDR3 is CASSVGSGTYEQYF. CDR3 DNA: TGTGCCAGCAGCGTAGGGAGCGGAACCTACGAGCAGTACTTC.